The following is a T cell receptor (beta chain) sequence with its context. The data belong to a study of T cells in tumors after PD-1 blockade. Across the study: A subset received ongoing vismodegib 150 mg daily alongside anti-PD-1 therapy.

Repertoires were generated with immunoSEQ multiplex PCR, while TCRdb's copy carries only in-frame clones and drops some. Found here are approximately 63,000 clones, approximately 79% of them singletons; the top ten hold approximately 4.5%. The germline V gene has CDR1 LNHDA and CDR2 SQIVND (reference sequence). V shed 3 bases, J shed 2 bases, and the junction held 5 bases outside the gene matches. This CDR3 contains 16 residues. The chain links TRBV19 to TRBJ2-1, with 9 bases identical to TRBD1. The sequences come from PBMCs, collected after anti-PD-1 treatment. The sequence came from a human donor with basal cell carcinoma. The CDR3 reads CASSITGQGTYNEQFF. DNA for the CDR3: TGTGCCAGTAGTATTACAGGACAGGGGACCTACAATGAGCAGTTCTTC. Combining the CDR3 with reference TRBV19 and TRBJ2-1 gives the whole variable domain DGGITQSPKYLFRKEGQNVTLSCEQNLNHDAMYWYRQDPGQGLRLIYYSQIVNDFQKGDIAEGYSVSREKKESFPLTVTSAQKNPTAFYLCASSITGQGTYNEQFFGPGTRLTVL.